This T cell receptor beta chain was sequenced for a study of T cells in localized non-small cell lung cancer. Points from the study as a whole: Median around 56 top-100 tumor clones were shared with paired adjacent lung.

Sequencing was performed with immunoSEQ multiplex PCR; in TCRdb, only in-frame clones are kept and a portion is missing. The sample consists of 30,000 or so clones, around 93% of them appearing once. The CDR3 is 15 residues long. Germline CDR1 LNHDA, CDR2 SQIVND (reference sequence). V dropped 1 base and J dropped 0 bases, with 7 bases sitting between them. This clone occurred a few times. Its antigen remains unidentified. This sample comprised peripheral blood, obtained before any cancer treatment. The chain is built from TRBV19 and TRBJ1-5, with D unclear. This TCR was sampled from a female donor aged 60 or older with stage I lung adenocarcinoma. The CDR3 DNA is TGTGCCAGTAGTATAGCAGGCTCTAGCAATCAGCCCCAGCATTTT. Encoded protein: CASSIAGSSNQPQHF.